This T cell receptor (beta chain) stems from a study of human versus mouse CDR3 diversity and MHC coevolution. The study, taken as a whole, reports: On average, humans showed more CDR3 deletions and insertions than mice.

The CDR3 length is 16 residues. The V segment lost 4 bases and the J segment 7 bases; nucleotides outside the gene matches: 6. Germline V gene lookup returns CDR1 LNHDA and CDR2 SQIVND (reference sequence). A word on this clone: What it recognizes is unknown.

The data were produced by immunoSEQ multiplex PCR, yet TCRdb's version contains in-frame clones alone and is incomplete. Of about 80,000 clones in the sample, about 93% were seen once. J is TRBJ2-1 and V is TRBV19, with TRBD2 matching over 14 bases. The TCR sequence derives from a person aged 30 to 69 in good health. Specimen: naive CD4+ T cells from blood. Subset defined: CD45RO-negative CD62L-positive naive CD4 T cells. The CDR3 reads CASSTARLAGGNEQFF. CDR3 nucleotide sequence: TGTGCCAGTAGTACCGCTAGACTAGCGGGAGGGAATGAGCAGTTCTTC.